This TCR beta chain was recorded in a study of blood T cells in healthy people across ages. Comment on this clonotype: Its target is not known.

This CDR3 has 14 residues. Germline V CDR1 and CDR2: MNHNY, SVGAGI (reference sequence). Between the trimmed V and J ends, which lost 11 bases and 3 bases, there was a span of 19 bases. Study results and limitations: It was the long-lived donors that had more naive CD4+ cells and higher diversity than aged donors.

Each donor was a healthy Caucasian individual from Russia, aged roughly 6 to 95. Through a sample-barcoded 5' primer and a J-beta primer mix, a second PCR was run for 7 to 11 cycles. Each cDNA molecule carried a tag from a template-switch adaptor that contained 12 random nucleotides. MiXCR was run by TCRdb on the 5' RACE reads, yielding one entry per CDR3 protein. The data hold about 700,000 distinct CDR3 sequences, with around 32% observed a single time. The chain combines TRBV6-6 with TRBJ1-2; tentative D call: TRBD1 (5 bases). The sequence derives from a woman older than 75 in good health. The specimen sequenced was blood. In nucleotides, the CDR3 is TGTGCCGGCACCCCGGGGCAGAATTACTATGGCTACACCTTC. This gives the protein CAGTPGQNYYGYTF.